Shown below are 3 T cell receptor beta chains from a single sample sequenced in a study of beta chain features in type 1 diabetes. Study-level findings and limits: Significant though moderate, a shortening of TCRB CDR3s appeared in all four CD4+ subsets of Type 1 diabetes patients.

Their antigens remain unidentified. cDNA synthesis used the whole RNA isolate, giving expressed TCRB sequences. TCRdb's copy holds only in-frame clones and misses some; the assay was immunoSEQ multiplex PCR. The sample holds 100,000 to 150,000 clones, approximately 15% seen once. Sequencing used central memory CD4+ T cells from blood. The receptors were sampled from a man younger than 30 with type 1 diabetes.

This clone has ten or more counts. This chain joins TRBV15 and TRBJ2-3; TRBD2 matches at 8 bases. Germline V lookup: CDR1 LNHNV, CDR2 YYDKDF (reference sequence). The trim removed 0 bases at V and 7 bases at J, leaving 9 bases unmatched. CDR3 size: 16 residues. CDR3 in DNA: TGTGCCACCAGCAGAGAGACTAGCGCTGGGAAGAATACGCAGTATTTT. Translated, it gives CATSRETSAGKNTQYF.

The V gene is TRBV29-1, the J gene TRBJ2-7, with D possibly matching TRBD1 (5 bases). Germline V lookup: CDR1 SQVTM, CDR2 ANQGSEA. This CDR3 has 11 residues. Trimming took 4 bases from V and 3 from J, leaving 7 bases between them. CDR3 loop: CSVGQNYEQYF. As DNA, the CDR3 is TGCAGCGTTGGACAGAACTACGAGCAGTACTTC.

This sequence joins TRBV5-6 and TRBJ2-3; D is unclear. CDR3 length: 16 residues. Trimming cost V 0 bases and J 2 bases, with 13 bases left between them. Germline V gene data show CDR1 as SGHDT and CDR2 as YYEEEE. The CDR3 loop reads CASSLVGISYTDTQYF. The CDR3, as DNA: TGTGCCAGCAGCTTGGTTGGTATTAGCTACACAGATACGCAGTATTTT.